This T cell receptor beta chain comes out of a study of blood T cell repertoires in COVID-19. The protocol was immunoSEQ multiplex PCR, while the TCRdb copy is restricted to in-frame clones and leaves out a portion. The data contain about 240,000 clones, 86% of them singletons. The sequenced sample was peripheral blood. This receptor was obtained from a man aged 60 to 75 with acute or convalescent COVID-19.

The CDR3 spells CASSLTGEITVSGANVLTF. In nucleotides, the CDR3 is TGTGCCAGCAGCCTGACGGGGGAGATAACAGTCTCTGGGGCCAACGTCCTGACTTTC. The rearrangement joins TRBV3-1 (or the pseudogene TRBV3-2) to TRBJ2-6; a weak D match, TRBD2 (6 bases). CDR3 size: 19 residues. Germline V gene sequence: CDR1 LGHDT, CDR2 YNNKEL (reference sequence). Deletions cut 4 bases from V and 0 bases from J, with 19 bases between.